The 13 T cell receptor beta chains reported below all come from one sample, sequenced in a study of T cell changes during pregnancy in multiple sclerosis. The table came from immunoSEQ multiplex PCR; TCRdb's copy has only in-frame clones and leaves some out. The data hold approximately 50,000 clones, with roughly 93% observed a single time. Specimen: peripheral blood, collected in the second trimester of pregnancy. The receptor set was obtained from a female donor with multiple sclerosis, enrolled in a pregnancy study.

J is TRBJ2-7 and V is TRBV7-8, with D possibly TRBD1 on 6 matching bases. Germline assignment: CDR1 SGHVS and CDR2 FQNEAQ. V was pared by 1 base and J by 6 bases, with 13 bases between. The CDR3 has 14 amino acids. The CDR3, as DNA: TGTGCCAGCAGCTTAGGAGGACAGTTTTTCGAGCAGTACTTC. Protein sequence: CASSLGGQFFEQYF.

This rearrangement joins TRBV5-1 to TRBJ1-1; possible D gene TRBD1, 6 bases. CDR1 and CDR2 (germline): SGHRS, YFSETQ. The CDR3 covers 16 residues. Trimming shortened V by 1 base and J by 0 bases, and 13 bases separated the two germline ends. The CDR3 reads CASSLSGAVLNTEAFF. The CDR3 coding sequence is TGCGCCAGCAGCTTGTCAGGGGCCGTTCTGAACACTGAAGCTTTCTTT.

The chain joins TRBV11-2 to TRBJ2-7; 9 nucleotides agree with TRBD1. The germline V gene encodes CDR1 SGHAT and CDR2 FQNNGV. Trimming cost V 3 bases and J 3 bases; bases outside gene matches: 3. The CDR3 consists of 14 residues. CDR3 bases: TGTGCCAGCAGCTTCGGGACAGGGATCTACGAGCAGTACTTC. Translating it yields CASSFGTGIYEQYF.

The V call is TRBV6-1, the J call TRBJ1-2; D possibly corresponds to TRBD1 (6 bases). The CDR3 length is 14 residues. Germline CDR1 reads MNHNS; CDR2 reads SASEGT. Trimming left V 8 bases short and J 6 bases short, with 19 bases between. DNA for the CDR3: TGTGCCAGCCGCCAGGGGCAGGATAGTCATGGCTACACCTTC. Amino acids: CASRQGQDSHGYTF.

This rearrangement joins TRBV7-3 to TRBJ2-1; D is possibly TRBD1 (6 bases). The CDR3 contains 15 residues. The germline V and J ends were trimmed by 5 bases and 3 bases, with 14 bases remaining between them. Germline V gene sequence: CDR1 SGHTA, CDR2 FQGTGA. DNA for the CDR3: TGTGCCAGCAGCCCCAGGGGCCTCCTCTACAATGAGCAGTTCTTC. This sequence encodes CASSPRGLLYNEQFF.

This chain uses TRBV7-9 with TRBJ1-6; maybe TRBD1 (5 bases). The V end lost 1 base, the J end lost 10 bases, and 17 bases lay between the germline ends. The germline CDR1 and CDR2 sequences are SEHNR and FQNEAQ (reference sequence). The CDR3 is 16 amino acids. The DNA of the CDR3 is TGTGCCAGCAGCTTAGGTGGGGAGGGGAGACTGTCACCCCTCCACTTT. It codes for CASSLGGEGRLSPLHF.

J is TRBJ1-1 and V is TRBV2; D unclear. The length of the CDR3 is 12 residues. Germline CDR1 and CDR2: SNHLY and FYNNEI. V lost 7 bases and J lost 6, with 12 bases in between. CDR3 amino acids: CASNFRGAEAFF. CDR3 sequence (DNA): TGTGCCAGCAATTTCCGAGGCGCTGAAGCTTTCTTT.

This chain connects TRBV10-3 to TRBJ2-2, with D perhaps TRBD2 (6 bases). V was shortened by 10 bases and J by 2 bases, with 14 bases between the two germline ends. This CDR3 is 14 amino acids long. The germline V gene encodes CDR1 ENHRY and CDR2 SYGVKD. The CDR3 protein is CATLRGTNTGELFF. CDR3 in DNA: TGTGCCACCTTGCGGGGCACCAACACCGGGGAGCTGTTTTTT.

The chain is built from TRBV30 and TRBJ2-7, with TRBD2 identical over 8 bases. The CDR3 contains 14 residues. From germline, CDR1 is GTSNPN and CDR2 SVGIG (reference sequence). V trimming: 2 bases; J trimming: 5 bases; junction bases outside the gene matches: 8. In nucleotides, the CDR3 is TGTGCCTGGAGTCTCCCGGGACTAGAGGACGAGCAGTACTTC. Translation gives CAWSLPGLEDEQYF.

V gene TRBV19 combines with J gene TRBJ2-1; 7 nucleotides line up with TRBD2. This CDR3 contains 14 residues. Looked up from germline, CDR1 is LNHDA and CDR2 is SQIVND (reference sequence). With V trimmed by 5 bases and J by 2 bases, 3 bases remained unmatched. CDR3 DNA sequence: TGTGCCAGTAGTTTGCGGGGGACCTACAATGAGCAGTTCTTC. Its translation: CASSLRGTYNEQFF.

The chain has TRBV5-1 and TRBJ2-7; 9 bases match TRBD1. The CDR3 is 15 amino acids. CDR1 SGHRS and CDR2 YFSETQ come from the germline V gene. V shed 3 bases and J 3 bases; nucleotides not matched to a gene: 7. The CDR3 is CASSSGPGQGYEQYF. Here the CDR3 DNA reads TGCGCCAGCAGCTCGGGTCCGGGACAGGGCTACGAGCAGTACTTC.

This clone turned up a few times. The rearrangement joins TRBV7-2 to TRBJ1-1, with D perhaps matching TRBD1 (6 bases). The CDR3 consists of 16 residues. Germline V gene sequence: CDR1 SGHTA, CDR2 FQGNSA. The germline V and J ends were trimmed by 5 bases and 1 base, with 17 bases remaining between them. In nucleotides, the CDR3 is TGTGCCAGCAGCCCTAAGGGGGGGGCAGGGAACACTGAAGCTTTCTTT. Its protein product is CASSPKGGAGNTEAFF.

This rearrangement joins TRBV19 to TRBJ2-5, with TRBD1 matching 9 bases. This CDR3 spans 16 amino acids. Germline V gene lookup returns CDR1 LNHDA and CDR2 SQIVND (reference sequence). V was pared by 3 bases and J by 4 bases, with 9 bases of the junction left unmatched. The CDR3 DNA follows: TGTGCCAGTAGTATTTGGGGACAGGGTTTGAGAGAGACCCAGTACTTC. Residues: CASSIWGQGLRETQYF.